This paragraph covers one TCR beta chain sequence. This receptor's antigen is unknown. The record has no base qualities; no much larger clone is one base away. The study profiled bulk TCR beta-chain repertoires in matched peripheral blood, tumor and adjacent normal breast tissue taken from some 17 patients with early-stage breast cancer. Before surgery, whole blood (roughly 4.5-10 mL) was collected into EDTA tubes and processed within 2 hours. Peripheral blood mononuclear cells were isolated by Ficoll-Paque centrifugation in SepMate-50 tubes. PBMCs were cryopreserved in aliquots of roughly 2 to 4.5 million cells in 90% FBS with around 10% DMSO and kept in liquid nitrogen. Genomic DNA was extracted with the Qiagen AllPrep DNA/RNA Mini kit. This specimen comes from a study of early stage breast cancer tumors (dated by TCRdb to about 2017). Looking at the study overall: Of the 15 to 20 invasive breast tumors, 12 to 13 were found to be estrogen receptor-positive, progesterone receptor-positive and HER2-negative. About 70% of the 12 ER+/PR+/HER2- tumors were invasive ductal carcinomas, while the other four were invasive lobular carcinomas. Across all samples, about 2.9 million templates representing 1,097,674 unique clonotypes were detected. A read coverage of roughly 10-fold per sample was achieved on average. Overall results and qualifications from the work: Repertoires from blood and normal breast were more alike than repertoires from blood and tumor, and in about 90% of the 16 patients, comparing each tissue with blood separated tumor from normal. Bulk genomic DNA sequencing of unsorted cells missed chain pairing and functional markers such as CD4, CD8 and FOXP3. Analysis by tumor subtype was prevented by the small cohort size. Roughly 2.5-fold higher T cell density and higher clonality were observed in tumors than in adjacent normal breast tissue. Enriched TCRB sequences shared across patients were found to be mostly commonly generated sequences that were unlikely to play an important role in the tumor microenvironment.

V gives up 4 bases and J gives up 6 bases, and the segment between their germline ends measures 11 bases. CDR1 and CDR2, per the germline V gene, are MRHNA and SNTAGT. CDR3 length: 13 amino acids, cysteine to phenylalanine. The DNA shown is the 39-base CDR3, in frame from base 1. Each sample was amplified in two independent genomic DNA replicates, using about 0.45 ug for blood and roughly 1.5 ug for tumor or normal breast. Following the manufacturer's instructions, the ImmunoSeq Intro kit was used to carry out TCRB sequencing on genomic DNA. The multiplex PCR ran for around 30 cycles using proprietary primers and spike-in control sequences for absolute quantification. Single-end 150-bp reads were used to sequence an 87-bp fragment covering the CDR3 and the flanking V and J genes. Each lane of an Illumina MiSeq using version 3.0 chemistry carried seven multiplexed samples, with two replicates per sample. Regarding the original processing steps: Raw data were processed by the vendor's proprietary pipeline, with both replicates merged into one result per sample. Productive rearrangements sharing the V-gene family, CDR3 amino acid sequence and J-gene segment were defined as clonotypes. Clonality was computed as 1 minus the normalized Shannon entropy (Pielou evenness) of TCRB abundances. To estimate T cell density, the total number of templates was divided by the number of input cells, which was inferred from the amount of DNA input. Total repertoire diversity and clonality were estimated with Recon using default parameters. A clonotype counted as tumor-enriched if its abundance in tumor exceeded 0.1% and was at least 32-fold higher than its abundance in normal breast. The table was pulled from immuneACCESS by TCRdb, which kept in-frame rearrangements only. Such tables lose some clones; where checked, under half of the loss comes from unresolved V genes, and the rest has no known cause. V, J and clone size are taken as reported in that table, and D and trimming were inferred from the DNA itself. Counted in this sample were 50,000 to 75,000 clones; about 74% of them appeared once. Around 3.7% of the sample lies in the top ten.

This TCR came from a person aged 30 to 39 with breast cancer. What was sequenced was blood. The chain couples TRBV6-4 to TRBJ2-3, with the D gene call left open. The DNA sequence is TGTGCCAGCAGTGTACTCTACGGCGATACGCAGTATTTT. This yields the protein CASSVLYGDTQYF.